Detailed here is one T cell receptor beta chain. Its antigen is unidentified. The V and J ends lost 5 bases and 3 bases respectively, with 2 bases between them. This CDR3 has 11 residues. Germline V gives CDR1 LGHNA, CDR2 YNFKEQ. Some clones are missing from TCRdb's copy, which holds only in-frame ones; the method was immunoSEQ multiplex PCR. The sample lists roughly 5,400 clones; around 65% were seen once. The sample belongs to a study of CD8 T cell repertoires and HIV-1 epitope variants. Sequenced input: cultured CD8+ T cells derived from PBMCs. The sequence came from a male donor with HIV. The chain carries TRBV4-2 and TRBJ1-3; D ambiguous. The chain's CDR3 is CASSNGNTIYF. CDR3 coding DNA: TGTGCCAGCAGCAATGGAAACACCATATATTTT.